Following are 17 T cell receptor beta chains from one sample sequenced in a study of Tregs in tolerant kidney transplant recipients. Sequenced by immunoSEQ multiplex PCR; TCRdb stores in-frame clones only, minus some. The sample lists about 83,000 clones; 95% to 98% were seen once. This sample comprised CD4+ T cells from blood, obtained before the transplant. The receptors come from a human donor who received a combined kidney and bone marrow transplant.

This chain connects TRBV9 to TRBJ2-7, with D possibly matching TRBD2 (5 bases). V was trimmed by 3 bases and J by 2 bases, leaving 15 bases between them. The CDR3 consists of 15 residues. Germline V gives CDR1 SGDLS, CDR2 YYNGEE. The DNA for the CDR3 is TGTGCCAGCAGCGCCGGGCCTAGGGAGCCCTACGAGCAGTACTTC. Its protein is CASSAGPREPYEQYF.

This clone was recorded once. The chain carries TRBV5-1 and TRBJ2-5, with 7 bases aligning to TRBD1. CDR1 SGHRS and CDR2 YFSETQ come from the germline V gene. There are 16 residues in the CDR3. V gave up 0 bases and J gave up 0 bases; unmatched junction bases: 5. The CDR3 loop is CASSLGGQTHQETQYF. The CDR3 DNA sequence: TGCGCCAGCAGCTTGGGGGGACAGACTCACCAAGAGACCCAGTACTTC.

The chain carries TRBV18 and TRBJ1-1, with D unclear. The CDR3 has 14 residues. Germline V gives CDR1 KGHSH, CDR2 LQKENI. The ends were cut back, 3 bases at V and 1 base at J, with 9 bases in the middle. This chain's CDR3 is CASSPRRENTEAFF. Here the CDR3 DNA reads TGTGCCAGCTCACCGCGAAGAGAGAACACTGAAGCTTTCTTT.

The chain recombines TRBV7-6 with TRBJ2-7; D is undetermined. Germline-derived CDR1 and CDR2 are SGHVS and FNYEAQ. Trimming cost V 5 bases and J 3 bases, with 5 bases left between them. This CDR3 has 11 residues. The CDR3 protein is CASSQYYEQYF. The CDR3 region has the DNA TGTGCCAGCAGCCAGTACTACGAGCAGTACTTC. The complete variable domain, with remaining parts taken from reference TRBV7-6 and TRBJ2-7, reads GAGVSQSPRYKVTKRGQDVALRCDPISGHVSLYWYRQALGQGPEFLTYFNYEAQQDKSGLPNDRFSAERPEGSISTLTIQRTEQRDSAMYRCASSQYYEQYFGPGTRLTVT.

This chain links TRBV13 with TRBJ2-1; 10 bases align to TRBD2. The CDR3 extends over 14 amino acids. Germline V gene sequence: CDR1 PRHDT, CDR2 FYEKMQ (reference sequence). Trimming at V came to 6 bases and at J to 10 bases, leaving 9 bases not matched to a gene. The DNA for the CDR3 is TGTGCCAGCAGACGCAGCGGGGGGGCTAGGGAGCAGTTCTTC. It codes for CASRRSGGAREQFF. Combining the CDR3 with reference TRBV13 and TRBJ2-1 gives the whole variable domain AAGVIQSPRHLIKEKRETATLKCYPIPRHDTVYWYQQGPGQDPQFLISFYEKMQSDKGSIPDRFSAQQFSDYHSELNMSSLELGDSALYFCASRRSGGAREQFFGPGTRLTVL.

On this clone itself: The same CDR3 can be traced to other DNA sequences in this sample. The chain combines TRBV5-1 with TRBJ2-5, with TRBD1 as a possible D gene (6 bases). Between the trimmed V and J ends, which lost 4 bases and 2 bases, there was a span of 9 bases. CDR3 size: 13 residues. The germline V gene has CDR1 SGHRS and CDR2 YFSETQ. The CDR3 DNA is TGCGCCAGCAGCAGGACAGTTCAAGAGACCCAGTACTTC. As protein: CASSRTVQETQYF.

V gene TRBV25-1 combines with J gene TRBJ1-4; TRBD1 matches 8 bases. The V gene end was trimmed by 4 bases and the J gene end by 4 bases; junction bases not matched to a gene: 11. Germline V gene lookup returns CDR1 MGHDK and CDR2 SYGVNS. The length of the CDR3 is 17 residues. DNA of the CDR3: TGTGCCAGCAGTGGATTGAGGACAGGGCTCTTTAATGAAAAACTGTTTTTT. It yields the protein CASSGLRTGLFNEKLFF.

This chain connects TRBV28 to TRBJ2-1, with a tentative D call TRBD2 (7 bases). The CDR3 is 12 residues long. Trimming cost V 4 bases and J 9 bases, with 10 bases left between them. CDR1 is MDHEN and CDR2 is SYDVKM in the germline V gene. CDR3 region: CASSWEGGEQFF. The CDR3 DNA follows: TGTGCCAGCAGTTGGGAGGGGGGTGAGCAGTTCTTC.

This clone came up once. The gene calls are TRBV11-2 and TRBJ1-1, with D unresolved. Per germline, CDR1 SGHAT and CDR2 FQNNGV. Trimming stripped 3 bases from V and 6 bases from J, with 11 bases between. The CDR3 spans 13 residues. CDR3 sequence: CASSFAPVAEAFF. The CDR3 coding sequence is TGTGCCAGCAGCTTCGCCCCAGTCGCTGAAGCTTTCTTT.

This rearrangement joins TRBV11-3 to TRBJ2-7; D perhaps matches TRBD1 (7 bases). This CDR3 has 16 amino acids. Trimming removed 7 bases from V and 0 bases from J, with 19 bases in between. CDR1 SGHNT and CDR2 YENEEA come from the germline V gene. The CDR3 sequence: CASTQGGKRSSYEQYF. The DNA of the CDR3 is TGTGCCAGCACCCAGGGGGGTAAAAGGAGCTCCTACGAGCAGTACTTC.

CDR3 region: CASRLPWANGYTF. In DNA form, the CDR3 reads TGTGCCAGCAGGTTACCTTGGGCAAATGGCTACACCTTC. The V call is TRBV5-6, the J call TRBJ1-2; D is ambiguous. V lost 5 bases and J 6 bases, leaving 14 bases between the germline ends. In germline, CDR1 is SGHDT, CDR2 YYEEEE. This CDR3 is built from 13 residues. Complete variable domain (other parts from reference TRBV5-6 and TRBJ1-2): DAGVTQSPTHLIKTRGQQVTLRCSPKSGHDTVSWYQQALGQGPQFIFQYYEEEERQRGNFPDRFSGHQFPNYSSELNVNALLLGDSALYLCASRLPWANGYTFGSGTRLTVV.

The chain couples TRBV2 to TRBJ1-3, with 7 bases that match TRBD1. Looked up from germline, CDR1 is SNHLY and CDR2 is FYNNEI. Unmatched junction bases numbered 7, after V lost 7 bases and J lost 4 bases. CDR3 length: 14 residues. CDR3 bases: TGTGCCAGCAACAACAGGGGTCCCGGAAACACCATATATTTT. This codes for CASNNRGPGNTIYF.

The V and J genes are TRBV7-2 and TRBJ2-7, with D perhaps TRBD2 (5 bases). This CDR3 is 14 amino acids long. Germline CDR1 SGHTA, CDR2 FQGNSA. Trimming pared 5 bases from V and 3 bases from J, leaving 14 bases between. The DNA of the CDR3 is TGTGCCAGCAGCCCCGAGCGGATCCGCTACGAGCAGTACTTC. Translating gives CASSPERIRYEQYF.

This chain joins TRBV27 and TRBJ1-1, with 8 nucleotides matching TRBD1. V shed 5 bases, J shed 5 bases, and the junction held 7 bases outside the gene matches. This CDR3 has 14 residues. Germline V gene sequence: CDR1 MNHEY, CDR2 SMNVEV (reference sequence). As DNA, the CDR3 is TGTGCCAGCAGTCCAACAGGGGGATATACTGAAGCTTTCTTT. Its protein is CASSPTGGYTEAFF.

The chain carries TRBV6-6 and TRBJ2-7; no reliable D call. V lost 2 bases and J 8 bases, leaving 10 bases between the germline ends. The CDR3 is made up of 12 amino acids. Germline-derived CDR1 and CDR2 are MNHNY and SVGAGI (reference sequence). For the CDR3, the DNA is TGTGCCAGCAGTTACGAACCAGGAAAGCAGTACTTC. Translation gives CASSYEPGKQYF.

The chain links TRBV29-1 to TRBJ2-3, with TRBD2 identical over 7 bases. CDR3 length: 13 residues. Trimming at V came to 6 bases and at J to 4 bases, leaving 7 bases not matched to a gene. Looked up from germline, CDR1 is SQVTM and CDR2 is ANQGSEA. The CDR3 loop is CSVDRTSSDTQYF. CDR3 coding DNA: TGCAGCGTCGATAGGACTAGTTCAGATACGCAGTATTTT.

The rearrangement uses TRBV6-4 and TRBJ2-1, with 8 bases that match TRBD1. Germline-derived CDR1 and CDR2 are MRHNA and SNTAGT. CDR3 length: 13 residues. Trimming took 2 bases from V and 15 from J; bases not matched to a gene: 9. The CDR3 spells CASSDQMDRDLFF. CDR3 in DNA: TGTGCCAGCAGTGACCAAATGGACAGGGATCTGTTCTTC.